Below are 32 T cell receptor beta chains sequenced from a single sample in a study of cytotoxic CD8 clonotypes in ibrutinib-treated CLL. Measured with immunoSEQ multiplex PCR; TCRdb has only the in-frame clones, and not every one. Among some 170,000 clones, more than 70% were seen once, and the ten largest hold around 3%. Sequenced material: PBMCs, taken at disease progression, from a patient treated with ibrutinib. The source of these receptors is a human donor with chronic lymphocytic leukemia.

The gene calls are TRBV6-1 and TRBJ2-1; maybe TRBD2 (6 bases). The CDR3 is 15 amino acids. Germline lookup yields CDR1 MNHNS and CDR2 SASEGT. Trimming removed 6 bases from V and 6 bases from J, with 18 bases in between. CDR3 DNA sequence: TGTGCCAGCAGGGACTGGGGACTTTCCCTCAATGAGCAGTTCTTC. This codes for CASRDWGLSLNEQFF.

The chain combines TRBV11-2 with TRBJ2-1; the match to TRBD2 covers 7 bases. This CDR3 contains 19 residues. Germline lookup yields CDR1 SGHAT and CDR2 FQNNGV. The V segment lost 2 bases and the J segment 0 bases; nucleotides outside the gene matches: 13. The CDR3 sequence is CASSLLAELYRSSYNEQFF. The CDR3 DNA sequence: TGTGCCAGCAGCTTACTAGCGGAGTTGTACCGGAGCTCCTACAATGAGCAGTTCTTC.

The chain uses TRBV27 and TRBJ2-3; 7 positions match TRBD2. The CDR3 has 18 amino acids. CDR1 is MNHEY, CDR2 SMNVEV, per germline (reference sequence). Trimming cost V 4 bases and J 0 bases; bases outside gene matches: 13. This CDR3 reads CASSSTPWGGTSTDTQYF. In DNA, the CDR3 is TGTGCCAGCAGTTCAACCCCTTGGGGAGGGACTAGCACAGATACGCAGTATTTT.

The V and J genes are TRBV2 and TRBJ2-1; D unresolved. The CDR3 has 15 residues. Germline CDR1 SNHLY, CDR2 FYNNEI. Trimming cost V 5 bases and J 3 bases, with 14 bases left between them. The CDR3 here is CASSQVAPHYNEQFF. The CDR3 region has the DNA TGTGCCAGCAGTCAAGTAGCCCCTCACTACAATGAGCAGTTCTTC.

The gene calls are TRBV7-9 and TRBJ2-7, with TRBD2 matching over 11 bases. This CDR3 is built from 17 residues. V dropped 1 base and J dropped 4; count of bases not matched to a gene: 9. Germline V lookup: CDR1 SEHNR, CDR2 FQNEAQ (reference sequence). The chain's CDR3 is CASSLEMGLADPYEQYF. The CDR3 DNA follows: TGTGCCAGCAGCTTAGAGATGGGACTAGCGGACCCTTACGAGCAGTACTTC.

The CDR3 sequence: CAISESGLGVGYTF. The CDR3 DNA follows: TGTGCCATCAGTGAGTCAGGACTGGGCGTTGGCTACACCTTC. The chain uses TRBV10-3 and TRBJ1-2, with D unresolved. CDR1 and CDR2 from the germline V gene are ENHRY and SYGVKD. The V end was cut by 0 bases, the J end by 7 bases, with 12 bases between. CDR3 length: 14 amino acids.

The chain links TRBV4-1 to TRBJ2-5; the match to TRBD2 covers 12 bases. Germline-derived CDR1 and CDR2 are MGHRA and YSYEKL. V lost 3 bases and J lost 2; bases outside the gene matches: 1. This CDR3 spans 15 amino acids. DNA of the CDR3: TGCGCCAGCAGCCACCTAGCGGGAGGGCAAGAGACCCAGTACTTC. Its translation: CASSHLAGGQETQYF.

The chain joins TRBV6-6 to TRBJ1-1; D is undetermined. CDR1 MNHNY and CDR2 SVGAGI come from the germline V gene (reference sequence). V dropped 2 bases and J dropped 3 bases, with 10 bases sitting between them. CDR3 size: 14 residues. CDR3: CASSYGPLDTEAFF. The CDR3 nucleotides are TGTGCCAGCAGTTACGGCCCCCTGGACACTGAAGCTTTCTTT.

CDR3 sequence: CASSRGGATSAQHF. CDR3 coding DNA: TGTGCCAGCAGTAGGGGCGGGGCGACCTCCGCCCAGCATTTT. The chain employs TRBV6-5 and TRBJ1-5, with D possibly being TRBD1 (5 bases). The CDR3 has 14 residues. V lost 5 bases, J lost 11 bases, and 19 bases lay in between. Germline CDR1 and CDR2: MNHEY and SVGAGI.

The chain has TRBV19 and TRBJ2-1, with D perhaps given as TRBD1 or TRBD2 (5 bases each). The CDR3 has 13 residues. Deletions cut 7 bases from V and 5 bases from J, with 12 bases between. Germline V gene data show CDR1 as LNHDA and CDR2 as SQIVND (reference sequence). The CDR3 is CASTGRGHNEQFF. Written as DNA, the CDR3 is TGTGCCAGTACCGGTCGGGGCCACAATGAGCAGTTCTTC. The complete variable domain, with remaining parts taken from reference TRBV19 and TRBJ2-1, reads DGGITQSPKYLFRKEGQNVTLSCEQNLNHDAMYWYRQDPGQGLRLIYYSQIVNDFQKGDIAEGYSVSREKKESFPLTVTSAQKNPTAFYLCASTGRGHNEQFFGPGTRLTVL.

V is TRBV29-1 and J is TRBJ2-7; a possible D gene is TRBD1 (5 bases). The CDR3 sequence is 13 residues long. The germline gives CDR1 SQVTM, CDR2 ANQGSEA. Trimming stripped 7 bases from V and 1 base from J, with 14 bases between. CDR3 nucleotide sequence: TGCAGCGCAAATGGGGCCCGATCCTACGAGCAGTACTTC. Its protein product is CSANGARSYEQYF.

The chain is built from TRBV18 and TRBJ1-1; D is perhaps TRBD1 (5 bases). The CDR3 has 17 amino acids. With 0 bases removed from V and 2 bases from J, the gap between germline ends came to 16 bases. Germline V gene sequence: CDR1 KGHSH, CDR2 LQKENI. The DNA of the CDR3 is TGTGCCAGCTCACCACCGAGCAGGGATCCGGGTAACACTGAAGCTTTCTTT. This translates into CASSPPSRDPGNTEAFF.

The chain joins TRBV6-5 to TRBJ2-7; D may be TRBD2 (5 bases). This CDR3 spans 14 amino acids. The germline gives CDR1 MNHEY, CDR2 SVGAGI. Trimming left V 6 bases short and J 3 bases short, with 15 bases between. CDR3 residues: CASRRTGPNYEQYF. In DNA, the CDR3 is TGTGCCAGCAGGAGGACTGGCCCCAACTACGAGCAGTACTTC.

The rearrangement joins TRBV5-1 to TRBJ1-2; D is unclear. V gave up 4 bases and J gave up 6 bases, with 16 bases separating them. This CDR3 is built from 14 residues. CDR1 and CDR2 (germline): SGHRS, YFSETQ. CDR3 bases: TGCGCCAGCAGCCCCCGCGTGGAGTCGAATGGCTACACCTTC. Translation: CASSPRVESNGYTF.

The chain combines TRBV4-3 with TRBJ1-4, with TRBD1 matching over 7 bases. Germline-derived CDR1 and CDR2 are LGHNA and YSLEER. V shed 0 bases, J shed 5 bases, and the junction held 6 bases outside the gene matches. This CDR3 spans 16 amino acids. The CDR3, as DNA: TGCGCCAGCAGCCAAGATTACGGCAGGGGGAATGAAAAACTGTTTTTT. Encoded protein: CASSQDYGRGNEKLFF.

The chain is built from TRBV28 and TRBJ1-5; D unresolved. Germline V gene lookup returns CDR1 MDHEN and CDR2 SYDVKM. Trimming pared 6 bases from V and 3 bases from J, leaving 15 bases between. The CDR3 covers 15 residues. In DNA form, the CDR3 reads TGTGCCAGCAGATCGGGTGTCGTGGACAATCAGCCCCAGCATTTT. Amino acids: CASRSGVVDNQPQHF.

The chain employs TRBV29-1 and TRBJ1-5; 7 bases line up with TRBD1. After removal of 6 bases from V and 5 bases from J, the junction contained 10 bases not matched to a gene. CDR3 length: 14 amino acids. The germline CDR1 and CDR2 sequences are SQVTM and ANQGSEA. The chain's CDR3 is CSVASGGRDQPQHF. The CDR3 DNA sequence: TGCAGCGTAGCTTCAGGGGGAAGAGATCAGCCCCAGCATTTT.

Regarding this clone: Other nucleotide sequences in the sample specify the same CDR3. J is TRBJ1-2 and V is TRBV7-3, with TRBD1 as a possible D gene (6 bases). V shed 3 bases and J shed 1 base, with 6 bases lying between them. CDR3 length equals 13 residues. The V gene's germline CDR1 is SGHTA and CDR2 FQGTGA. CDR3 region: CASSLDSNYGYTF. Written as DNA, the CDR3 is TGTGCCAGCAGCTTGGACAGTAACTATGGCTACACCTTC. Full variable domain (missing parts from reference TRBV7-3 and TRBJ1-2): GAGVSQTPSNKVTEKGKYVELRCDPISGHTALYWYRQSLGQGPEFLIYFQGTGAADDSGLPNDRFFAVRPEGSVSTLKIQRTERGDSAVYLCASSLDSNYGYTFGSGTRLTVV.

V and J are TRBV6-1 and TRBJ2-3; D is uncertain. V was shortened by 0 bases and J by 5 bases, with 3 bases between the two germline ends. The germline CDR1 and CDR2 sequences are MNHNS and SASEGT. CDR3 length: 12 amino acids. The CDR3 here is CASSEAVDTQYF. CDR3 in DNA: TGTGCCAGCAGTGAAGCAGTAGATACGCAGTATTTT.

This clone was recorded a few times. This chain links TRBV11-2 with TRBJ1-1; tentatively, D is TRBD1 (5 bases). V was shortened by 5 bases and J by 1 base, with 8 bases between the two germline ends. The CDR3 runs 13 residues. The V gene's germline CDR1 is SGHAT and CDR2 FQNNGV. The CDR3 reads CASSHGQNTEAFF. In DNA form, the CDR3 reads TGTGCCAGCAGCCATGGACAGAACACTGAAGCTTTCTTT.

The rearrangement uses TRBV28 and TRBJ1-4; unclear D gene. Germline V gene sequence: CDR1 MDHEN, CDR2 SYDVKM. V was cut by 4 bases and J by 0 bases, with 21 bases left in between. The CDR3 extends over 19 amino acids. CDR3 loop: CASSSVLGWEQATNEKLFF. In DNA, the CDR3 is TGTGCCAGCAGTTCGGTGTTGGGTTGGGAGCAAGCAACTAATGAAAAACTGTTTTTT.

This chain connects TRBV9 to TRBJ2-2; 10 nucleotides match TRBD2. Germline CDR1 reads SGDLS; CDR2 reads YYNGEE. J gave up 4 bases and V 0 bases, and 6 bases lay outside the gene matches. The CDR3 is made up of 17 amino acids. Written as DNA, the CDR3 is TGTGCCAGCAGCGTAGACCTAGCGGGAGCGGGCACCGGGGAGCTGTTTTTT. Amino acid sequence: CASSVDLAGAGTGELFF. The full variable domain, rest sourced from reference TRBV9 and TRBJ2-2, is DSGVTQTPKHLITATGQRVTLRCSPRSGDLSVYWYQQSLDQGLQFLIQYYNGEERAKGNILERFSAQQFPDLHSELNLSSLELGDSALYFCASSVDLAGAGTGELFFGEGSRLTVL.

The V gene is TRBV4-2, the J gene TRBJ2-1; D not resolved. Germline loops: CDR1 LGHNA, CDR2 YNFKEQ. The CDR3 has 14 residues. V was pared by 0 bases and J by 13 bases, with 16 bases between. CDR3: CASSQDQRSATQFF. In nucleotides, the CDR3 is TGTGCCAGCAGCCAAGATCAAAGGTCAGCTACTCAGTTCTTC.

The chain links TRBV7-2 to TRBJ2-3; 9 positions match TRBD2. Germline lookup yields CDR1 SGHTA and CDR2 FQGNSA. The junction had 16 bases not matched to a gene; V was cut back by 5 bases and J by 4 bases. The CDR3 covers 18 residues. CDR3 sequence reads: CASSPREVIAGVSDTQYF. The CDR3 DNA sequence: TGTGCCAGCAGCCCCCGGGAAGTGATAGCGGGAGTGTCAGATACGCAGTATTTT.

A single count supports this clone. This sequence joins TRBV7-7 and TRBJ2-2; 8 nucleotides align to TRBD1. Losses at the gene ends were 5 bases for V and 6 bases for J; bases not matched to a gene: 17. Per germline, CDR1 SSHAT and CDR2 FNYEAQ (reference sequence). This CDR3 is built from 18 residues. The CDR3 DNA follows: TGTGCCAGCAGCCTAGAACCCCGGGACAGGTTTTCTTCCGGGGAGCTGTTTTTT. It yields the protein CASSLEPRDRFSSGELFF.

This sequence joins TRBV10-2 and TRBJ2-2; D is possibly TRBD1 (6 bases). CDR3 size: 15 residues. The ends were cut back, 6 bases at V and 1 base at J, with 12 bases in the middle. CDR1 and CDR2 (germline): WSHSY, SAAADI. CDR3 DNA sequence: TGCGCCAGCAGGGACAGAAGCGGGAACACCGGGGAGCTGTTTTTT. Translated: CASRDRSGNTGELFF.

The chain uses TRBV6-6 and TRBJ1-3; possibly TRBD1 for D (6 bases). V gave up 6 bases and J gave up 0 bases, with 12 bases separating them. The CDR3 length is 15 residues. Germline lookup yields CDR1 MNHNY and CDR2 SVGAGI (reference sequence). CDR3 sequence reads: CASSNRESSGNTIYF. In nucleotides, the CDR3 is TGTGCCAGCAGCAACAGGGAGTCCTCTGGAAACACCATATATTTT.

For the CDR3, the DNA is TGCGCCAGCAGCCGACTAGCGGGAGGGCCACAGTTCTTC. Amino acids: CASSRLAGGPQFF. This chain connects TRBV4-1 to TRBJ2-1; 14 nucleotides line up with TRBD2. CDR1 and CDR2 from the germline V gene are MGHRA and YSYEKL. V gave up 4 bases and J gave up 13 bases; unmatched junction bases: 3. CDR3 length: 13 residues.

V usage is TRBV5-1 and J usage is TRBJ1-2, with unresolved D. The V gene's germline CDR1 is SGHRS and CDR2 YFSETQ. V gave up 5 bases and J gave up 5 bases, with 13 bases separating them. This CDR3 has 13 amino acids. The CDR3 loop is CASSETSLYGYTF. CDR3 nucleotides: TGCGCCAGCAGTGAGACCTCCTTATATGGCTACACCTTC.

The chain joins TRBV6-1 to TRBJ2-1, with D perhaps given as TRBD1 or TRBD2 (5 bases each). V was pared by 0 bases and J by 3 bases, with 18 bases between. Germline CDR1 reads MNHNS; CDR2 reads SASEGT. This CDR3 comprises 18 residues. The DNA for the CDR3 is TGTGCCAGCAGTGAAGCGGGGACGGGAATTAGACTCTACAATGAGCAGTTCTTC. Translating it yields CASSEAGTGIRLYNEQFF.

V gene TRBV25-1 combines with J gene TRBJ1-3, with 7 bases identical to TRBD1. Germline V gives CDR1 MGHDK, CDR2 SYGVNS. The CDR3 is 15 amino acids. Trimming removed 4 bases from V and 4 bases from J; junction bases left unmatched: 7. CDR3 nucleotide sequence: TGTGCCAGCAGTGCTCGACAGGGACTCGGAAACACCATATATTTT. The encoded protein is CASSARQGLGNTIYF.

The chain employs TRBV30 and TRBJ2-7, with D hard to call. V was cut by 2 bases and J by 5 bases, with 10 bases left in between. This CDR3 is 12 amino acids long. The germline gives CDR1 GTSNPN, CDR2 SVGIG (reference sequence). The CDR3 DNA is TGTGCCTGGAGTCCCGTCACGAACGAGCAGTACTTC. Amino acid sequence: CAWSPVTNEQYF. The full variable domain, in which reference TRBV30 and TRBJ2-7 provide the parts outside the CDR3, is SQTIHQWPATLVQPVGSPLSLECTVEGTSNPNLYWYRQAAGRGLQLLFYSVGIGQISSEVPQNLSASRPQDRQFILSSKKLLLSDSGFYLCAWSPVTNEQYFGPGTRLTVT.